This T cell receptor (beta chain) was found in a study of T cell responses to AZD1222 COVID-19 vaccine. Broader study findings: Donors were largely white British and mainly female; clonal diversity was possibly underestimated. Recipients of two AZD1222 doses showed rising Spike-specific TCR breadth and depth.

Data came from immunoSEQ multiplex PCR; TCRdb stores just in-frame clones and leaves some out. The table shows some 150,000 clones, with approximately 88% occurring only once. V trimming: 3 bases; J trimming: 8 bases; junction bases outside the gene matches: 13. Germline V gene sequence: CDR1 SEHNR, CDR2 FQNEAQ (reference sequence). The CDR3 consists of 17 residues. Concerning this clone itself: Its antigen is as yet unknown.

This rearrangement joins TRBV7-9 to TRBJ2-1; 10 nucleotides agree with TRBD1. This receptor was obtained from an adult who received the AZD1222 COVID-19 vaccine. The sequencing used peripheral blood, collected 28 days after the second AZD1222 dose. CDR3 coding DNA: TGTGCCAGCAGCTTTGGGGACCGGGACAGGGGATTAGATGAGCAGTTCTTC. Translated: CASSFGDRDRGLDEQFF.